This T cell receptor beta chain was documented in a study of T cell repertoires in cytomegalovirus infection. Overall study context: An indication of both CMV infection and matching HLA type came from public TCR beta signatures.

TCRdb ran MiXCR on the reads and lists one entry per CDR3 protein. The profile shows roughly 320,000 distinct CDR3 sequences, 8% to 10% of them singletons. This clonotype was seen repeatedly, ten times or more. Its specificity is not known. The CDR3 sequence is 12 residues long. Per the germline V gene, CDR1 is DFQATT and CDR2 is SNEGSKA (reference sequence). V lost 6 bases, J lost 2 bases, and 9 bases lay in between. General study results and limits: The cumulative frequency of public TCR beta families identified carriers of CMV plus the relevant HLA. What dominated the ex vivo response were HLA-C-restricted CMV-specific TCR beta clonotypes.

This chain links TRBV20-1 with TRBJ2-3; no reliable D call. The receptor was derived from a human donor in good health (CMV status not recorded). Some clones in this sample may be carry-over from other donors' samples. The sample taken for sequencing was PBMCs. The CDR3 spells CSAGRYTDTQYF. The CDR3 nucleotides read TGCAGTGCAGGTCGTTACACAGATACGCAGTATTTT.